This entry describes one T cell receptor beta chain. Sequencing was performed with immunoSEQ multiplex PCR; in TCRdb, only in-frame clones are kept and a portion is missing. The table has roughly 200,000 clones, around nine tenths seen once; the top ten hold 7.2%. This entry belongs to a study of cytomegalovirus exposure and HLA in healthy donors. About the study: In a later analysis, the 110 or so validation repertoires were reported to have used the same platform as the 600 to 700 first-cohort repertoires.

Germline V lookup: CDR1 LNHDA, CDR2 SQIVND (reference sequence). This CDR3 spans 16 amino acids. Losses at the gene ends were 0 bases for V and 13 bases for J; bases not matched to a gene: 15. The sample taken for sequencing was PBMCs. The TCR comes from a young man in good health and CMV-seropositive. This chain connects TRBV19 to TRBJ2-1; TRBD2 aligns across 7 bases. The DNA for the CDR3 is TGTGCCAGTAGTATAGATCACGCGGGGACTACAATGAGCCAGTTCTTC. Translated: CASSIDHAGTTMSQFF.